These T cell receptor beta chains were read from a single sample in a study of human T cells and chemical hapten exposure. A single record per CDR3 protein comes from TCRdb applying MiXCR to the RACE reads. The sample includes roughly 64,000 distinct CDR3 sequences, approximately 9.9% of them seen just once. This specimen consisted of whole blood, obtained in connection with sensitization to the hapten diphenylcyclopropenone (DPC). Every receptor here comes from a woman in her twenties or thirties with alopecia areata. Some clones in this sample may be carry-over from other donors' samples. Both conserved end residues are part of each CDR3. Fields, in order: clone size, V gene, D gene, J gene, CDR3 DNA, CDR3 protein. The D gene is left open where the match is weak. Only part of the rows carry a size: once, few, many, or a class if the clone is expanded.

clone_size: -; v_call: TRBV6-6; d_call: TRBD1; j_call: TRBJ1-2; cdr3_nt: TGTGCCAGCAGTGGGGGACAGAACTATGGCTACACCTTC; cdr3_aa: CASSGGQNYGYTF
clone_size: few; v_call: TRBV5-1; d_call: -; j_call: TRBJ2-7; cdr3_nt: TGCGCCAGCAACCAGGGGTCGCTATCCTACGAGCAGTACTTC; cdr3_aa: CASNQGSLSYEQYF
clone_size: many; v_call: TRBV7-3; d_call: -; j_call: TRBJ2-3; cdr3_nt: TGTGCCAGCAGCCAGACTAGAGGCGCAGATACGCAGTATTTT; cdr3_aa: CASSQTRGADTQYF
clone_size: -; v_call: TRBV12-3/TRBV12-4; d_call: TRBD2; j_call: TRBJ2-1; cdr3_nt: TGTGCCAGCATCGGACTAGCGAGTGAGCAGTTCTTC; cdr3_aa: CASIGLASEQFF
clone_size: -; v_call: TRBV19; d_call: -; j_call: TRBJ1-5; cdr3_nt: TGTGCCACCCATCCTGGGGGGCATCGAAATCAGCCCCAGCATTTT; cdr3_aa: CATHPGGHRNQPQHF
clone_size: few; v_call: TRBV7-2; d_call: -; j_call: TRBJ2-4; cdr3_nt: TGTGCCAGCAGCTCAAAGGGGCCTCTAGCCAAAAACATTCAGTACTTC; cdr3_aa: CASSSKGPLAKNIQYF
clone_size: few; v_call: TRBV7-2; d_call: -; j_call: TRBJ2-5; cdr3_nt: TGTGCCAGCAGCTGGGGGGACACATGGGAGACCCAGTACTTC; cdr3_aa: CASSWGDTWETQYF
clone_size: -; v_call: TRBV6-5; d_call: TRBD2; j_call: TRBJ2-3; cdr3_nt: TGTGCCAGCAGCTCCAGCGGGACTACGCAGTATTTT; cdr3_aa: CASSSSGTTQYF
clone_size: -; v_call: TRBV10-3; d_call: TRBD1; j_call: TRBJ2-2; cdr3_nt: TGTGCCATCAGCGTCCGGGACAGGGGCTCCGGGGAGCTGTTTTTT; cdr3_aa: CAISVRDRGSGELFF
clone_size: few; v_call: TRBV7-2; d_call: TRBD2; j_call: TRBJ2-7; cdr3_nt: TGTGCCAGCAGTCCACAGACTAGCCTGGGAGAGCAGTACTTC; cdr3_aa: CASSPQTSLGEQYF
clone_size: medium-sized; v_call: TRBV4-3; d_call: -; j_call: TRBJ2-3; cdr3_nt: TGCGCCAGCAGCCAAGACCTGTCCCCCGTGGGGCGGATGGTGGCGGATACGCAGTATTTT; cdr3_aa: CASSQDLSPVGRMVADTQYF
clone_size: few; v_call: TRBV7-8; d_call: TRBD2; j_call: TRBJ2-3; cdr3_nt: TGTGCCAGCAGCTTTTCTAGCGGGAGATGGGCAGATACGCAGTATTTT; cdr3_aa: CASSFSSGRWADTQYF